This TCR beta chain was profiled in a study of shared clonotypes between healthy human individuals. The assay was run at deep level. Clones were sequenced by immunoSEQ multiplex PCR, and TCRdb holds only the in-frame ones, with some missing. This sample has under 1,900,000 clones, with 97% to 99% found just once. Adult donors, all healthy and HIV-negative, had no recent acute infections or vaccinations. The V segment lost 6 bases and the J segment 8 bases; nucleotides outside the gene matches: 11. This CDR3 has 15 residues. Germline V gene data show CDR1 as MNHNY and CDR2 as SVGAGI (reference sequence).

Sequencing input: naive CD4+ T cells sorted from blood. As for subset: CD45RA+ positively selected. This chain joins TRBV6-6 and TRBJ1-4; 8 bases are a match to TRBD1. The sequence came from a young man in good health. The CDR3 DNA is TGTGCCAGCAGGGAAGGGACAGGATCTCGGGAAAAACTGTTTTTT. Translation: CASREGTGSREKLFF.